This T cell receptor (beta chain) came from a study of molecular identifiers for immune sequencing clone quantification. Notes on the study in general: For effector cells, clones above 20 RNA copies held over 99% of molecules; for naive cells, under 1%. The sizes of highly expanded clones could be underestimated when identical TCR molecules share a barcode.

In preparing bulk TCR libraries, previously described methods and listed TCR primers were used. TCRdb used MiXCR to reprocess the PCR reads, holding one entry per CDR3 protein. Among under 800,000 distinct CDR3 sequences listed, 25% were seen once. About this clonotype itself: Its antigen is undetermined.

CDR1 PRHDT and CDR2 FYEKMQ come from the germline V gene (reference sequence). The V gene end was trimmed by 4 bases and the J gene end by 4 bases; junction bases not matched to a gene: 13. This CDR3 spans 18 amino acids. The receptor was isolated from a human donor in good health. Some libraries in this study had Jurkat cell RNA spiked in. This chain connects TRBV13 to TRBJ1-1, with 12 bases that match TRBD1. The sequenced sample was naive CD8+ T cells from blood, with Jurkat cell RNA spiked in. Subset described: FACS-sorted CD8+CD4-CCR7+CD45RA+ naive T cells. The chain's CDR3 is CASSSPGTGGIYGTEAFF. CDR3 nucleotides: TGTGCCAGCAGCTCACCCGGGACAGGGGGCATCTATGGCACTGAAGCTTTCTTT.